This T cell receptor beta chain appears in the sequencing data of a study of esophageal squamous cell carcinoma under preoperative chemotherapy. The CDR3 consists of 12 residues. The V and J ends lost 1 base and 8 bases respectively, with 6 bases between them. From germline, CDR1 is SGHTA and CDR2 FQGNSA. Time point defined: before preoperative PTX-NDP chemotherapy. One entry per CDR3 protein, called by TCRdb with MiXCR from the PCR reads. The profile shows 25,000 to 35,000 distinct CDR3 sequences, roughly 50% of them singletons. This clonotype is medium-sized (0.01 to 0.1%) in the sample. The specimen was collected from a patient given preoperative chemotherapy. The TCR was taken from a human donor with esophageal squamous cell carcinoma. The donor label of this sample is uncertain. The rearrangement uses TRBV7-2 and TRBJ2-1; the D is unclear. The CDR3, as DNA: TGTGCCAGCAGCTTAGTGTCCGATGAGCAGTTCTTC. Amino acids: CASSLVSDEQFF. The whole variable domain, remainder taken from reference TRBV7-2 and TRBJ2-1, is GAGVSQSPSNKVTEKGKDVELRCDPISGHTALYWYRQSLGQGLEFLIYFQGNSAPDKSGLPSDRFSAERTGGSVSTLTIQRTQQEDSAVYLCASSLVSDEQFFGPGTRLTVL.